This TCR beta chain originates from a study of identical twins (TCRdb year 2016). At the level of the whole study: To test whether fetal clonotypes persist, this study deep-sequenced TCR alpha and beta repertoires from monozygotic twins, from unrelated adults of various ages, and from cord blood. To rule out contamination, the twin experiments were replicated at different times with different library preparation protocols.

The library was obtained by 5' RACE. TCRdb shows the sequencer as Illumina HiSeq 2000. A universal primer binding site was introduced by template switching, and a unique molecular identifier was present in the final cDNA, enabling accurate counting of TCR cDNA molecules. Specific primers in the conserved constant-segment region were used to synthesize first-strand cDNA for the TCR alpha and beta chains. To control for contamination, every cDNA library carried two barcodes: a SMART-Mk sample barcode plus Illumina barcodes. TruSeq adapter sequences, together with Illumina sample barcodes, were added in two successive PCR steps. The TCR alpha and beta cDNA libraries were sequenced on the Illumina HiSeq platform using custom primers. The original methods were these. Raw reads were processed with MiGEC to extract unique molecular identifiers, and MiXCR was used to determine CDR3 positions. Recombination models were inferred per individual with the repgenHMM and IGoR tools using an EM algorithm. Shared clonotypes were analyzed with the tcR package in R, and sharing was normalized by the product of cloneset sizes. To study raw recombination free of thymic and clonal selection effects, out-of-frame nonproductive sequences were analyzed. In-frame beta chains were kept once TCRdb had trimmed the public reads at Q25 with fastp and called clones with MiXCR. When rows share a CDR3 protein, they turn into one entry using the most common DNA and genes. For this entry, the V and J calls and clone size follow TCRdb and not the study's own pipeline. Recorded for this sample are hundreds of thousands of distinct CDR3 sequences; 6% to 9% of them occurred a single time. The ten largest clones capture approximately 2% of the sample.

The investigation overall reported the following: Compared with coincidental sharing between unrelated individuals, out-of-frame TCR alpha sequences shared between twins had an excess of sequences with low generation probability. Abundant cord blood beta clonotypes carried fewer insertions; young adult naive repertoires showed a weaker similar trend, while memory repertoires showed none. Invariant T cells such as MAIT and iNKT could partly confound zero-insertion analyses, though diverse VJ usage argued against this for most clonotypes. Because the same donors could not be followed over many years, conclusions were based on cross-sectional statistical analysis. Excess twin sharing in beta out-of-frame sequences was weaker because fewer shared sequences lowered the signal-to-noise ratio. Out-of-frame TCR alpha sharing in monozygotic twins was systematically underestimated by recombination models, whereas sharing between unrelated individuals was in agreement with the recombination models.

Every donor was a healthy Caucasian. The twin cohort comprised three pairs of female monozygotic twins, all aged roughly 18 to 29 years. Miltenyi CD45RO+ enrichment and human naive T-cell isolation kits were used to isolate memory (CD45RO+) and naive T cells from PBMC. The germline V gene encodes CDR1 KGHSH and CDR2 LQKENI. Reading from cysteine to phenylalanine, the CDR3 counts 17 amino acids. The sequence is cut down to CDR3 DNA, 51 bases in frame from base 1. The junction shows trimming of 2 bases on V and 2 bases on J, and the gene matches do not reach 12 bases of it. This clonotype was recorded many times. The specificity of this receptor is unknown. Base quality data are lacking; no much larger clone is found one base away. These data also featured in a second study, about yellow fever vaccine responses in identical twins. The second source states: The authors reported that the T cell response to vaccination in identical twins appeared partly convergent and partly personalized. Focusing on identical twins, the study followed the T cell clones that responded to the vaccine, and did so with precision.

The sequence derives from a woman in her late teens or twenties in good health. Sequences were obtained from memory (CD45RO+) T cells sorted from blood. The cell subset or site label corresponds to: CD45RO+ enriched T cells. The chain employs TRBV18 and TRBJ2-7, with 7 middle bases fitting TRBD1. The CDR3 protein is CASSPSGQFNLPYEQYF. The bases read TGTGCCAGCTCACCATCGGGACAGTTCAACCTGCCCTACGAGCAGTACTTC.